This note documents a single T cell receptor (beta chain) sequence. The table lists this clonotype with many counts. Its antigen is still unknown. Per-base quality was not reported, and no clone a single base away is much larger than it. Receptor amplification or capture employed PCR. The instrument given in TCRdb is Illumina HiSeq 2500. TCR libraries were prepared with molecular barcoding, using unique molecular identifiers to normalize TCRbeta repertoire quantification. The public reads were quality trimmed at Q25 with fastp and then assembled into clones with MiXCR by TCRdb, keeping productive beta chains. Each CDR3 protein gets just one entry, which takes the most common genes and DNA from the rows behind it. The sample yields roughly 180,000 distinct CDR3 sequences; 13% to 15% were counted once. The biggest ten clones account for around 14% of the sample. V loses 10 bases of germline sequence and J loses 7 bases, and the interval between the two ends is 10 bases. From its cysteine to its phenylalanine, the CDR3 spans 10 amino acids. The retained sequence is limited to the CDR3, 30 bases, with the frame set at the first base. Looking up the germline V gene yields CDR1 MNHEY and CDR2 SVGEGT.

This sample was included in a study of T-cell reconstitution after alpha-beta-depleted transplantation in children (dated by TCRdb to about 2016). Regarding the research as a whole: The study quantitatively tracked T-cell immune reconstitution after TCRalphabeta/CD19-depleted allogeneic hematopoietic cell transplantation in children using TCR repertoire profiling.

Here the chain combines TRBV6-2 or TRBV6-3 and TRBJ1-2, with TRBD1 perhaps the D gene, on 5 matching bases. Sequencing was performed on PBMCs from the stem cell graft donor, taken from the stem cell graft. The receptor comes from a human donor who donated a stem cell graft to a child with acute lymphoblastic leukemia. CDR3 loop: CATNGGGYTF. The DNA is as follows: TGTGCCACTAATGGGGGTGGCTACACCTTC.